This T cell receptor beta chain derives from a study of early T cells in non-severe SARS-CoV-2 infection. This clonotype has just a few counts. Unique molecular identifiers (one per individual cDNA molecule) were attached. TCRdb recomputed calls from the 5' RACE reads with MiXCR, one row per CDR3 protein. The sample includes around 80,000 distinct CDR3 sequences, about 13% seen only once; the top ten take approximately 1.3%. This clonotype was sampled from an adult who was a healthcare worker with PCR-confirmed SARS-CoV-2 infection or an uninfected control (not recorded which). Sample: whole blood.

The CDR3 sequence: CASSYASGAFF. The DNA for the CDR3 is TGTGCCAGCAGTTATGCCTCTGGAGCTTTCTTT. The rearrangement joins TRBV6-2 or TRBV6-3 to TRBJ1-1; D is unresolved. CDR1 is MNHEY and CDR2 is SVGEGT in the germline V gene. The ends were cut back, 3 bases at V and 10 bases at J, with 9 bases in the middle. The CDR3 extends over 11 amino acids.